The clone carrying this TCR beta chain was counted many times. TCRdb called the 5' RACE reads again in MiXCR, with one record for every CDR3 protein. The top ten clones hold roughly a fifth of a sample with 100,000 to 150,000 distinct CDR3 sequences, more than 12% of them seen once. This entry comes from a study of early T cells in non-severe SARS-CoV-2 infection. Across the study: Sequencing of bulk RNA from unsorted whole blood was done, without chain pairing.

The clonotype originates from an adult who was a healthcare worker with PCR-confirmed SARS-CoV-2 infection or an uninfected control (not recorded which). The sample was whole blood.

The chain's CDR3 is CASRETSGYTDTQYF. Here the CDR3 DNA reads TGTGCCAGTAGGGAGACTAGCGGATACACAGATACGCAGTATTTT. The chain has TRBV19 and TRBJ2-3, with TRBD2 matching over 9 bases. This CDR3 has 15 residues. The ends lost 6 bases at V and 2 bases at J; junction bases unmatched: 6. CDR1 is LNHDA and CDR2 is SQIVND in the germline V gene (reference sequence).